This record concerns one TCR beta chain sequence. No antigen is known for it. The V gene end was trimmed by 2 bases and the J gene end by 3 bases; junction bases not matched to a gene: 9. The CDR3 runs 16 residues. From germline, CDR1 is GTSNPN and CDR2 SVGIG (reference sequence). Regarding time point: pre-treatment baseline. The sample belongs to a study of blood T cell dynamics during melanoma immunotherapy. As for the study in general: Standard first-line treatment here was pembrolizumab or nivolumab plus ipilimumab in metastatic melanoma. Findings and limits, study-wide: The study could not tell melanoma-specific clones from general immune activation.

Method: immunoSEQ multiplex PCR; TCRdb's copy keeps in-frame clones and lacks some. The profile shows over 20,000 clones, approximately 89% of them singletons. The rearrangement links TRBV30 to TRBJ1-2; 10 positions agree with TRBD1. The sequencing used blood, collected from a patient treated with checkpoint blockade. The receptor comes from a human donor with melanoma. CDR3 sequence: CAWSPRGQGKDYGYTF. The CDR3 DNA reads as TGTGCCTGGAGTCCTAGGGGACAGGGGAAAGACTATGGCTACACCTTC.